The TCR beta chain described here comes from a study of cytomegalovirus exposure and HLA in healthy donors. Whole-study results and caveats: There were several of the most significant clusters that appeared linked to common viral pathogens in a later analysis.

The CDR3 covers 13 residues. Trimming took 2 bases from V and 10 from J; bases not matched to a gene: 5. Per germline, CDR1 SGHRS and CDR2 YFSETQ. Both 60 Vbeta primers and 13 Jbeta primers went into the PCR. Clones were sequenced by immunoSEQ multiplex PCR, and TCRdb holds only the in-frame ones, with some missing. The table has 150,000 to 200,000 clones, 70% to 90% seen once. Comment on this clone: Its antigen is unknown.

This chain uses TRBV5-1 with TRBJ2-1, with 8 bases aligning to TRBD2. The TCR sequence derives from a man between 18 and 29 years old in good health and CMV-seropositive. The sample consisted of PBMCs. Here the CDR3 DNA reads TGCGCCAGCAGCTTTAGCGGGGCGGGCGAGCAGTTCTTC. Its translation: CASSFSGAGEQFF.